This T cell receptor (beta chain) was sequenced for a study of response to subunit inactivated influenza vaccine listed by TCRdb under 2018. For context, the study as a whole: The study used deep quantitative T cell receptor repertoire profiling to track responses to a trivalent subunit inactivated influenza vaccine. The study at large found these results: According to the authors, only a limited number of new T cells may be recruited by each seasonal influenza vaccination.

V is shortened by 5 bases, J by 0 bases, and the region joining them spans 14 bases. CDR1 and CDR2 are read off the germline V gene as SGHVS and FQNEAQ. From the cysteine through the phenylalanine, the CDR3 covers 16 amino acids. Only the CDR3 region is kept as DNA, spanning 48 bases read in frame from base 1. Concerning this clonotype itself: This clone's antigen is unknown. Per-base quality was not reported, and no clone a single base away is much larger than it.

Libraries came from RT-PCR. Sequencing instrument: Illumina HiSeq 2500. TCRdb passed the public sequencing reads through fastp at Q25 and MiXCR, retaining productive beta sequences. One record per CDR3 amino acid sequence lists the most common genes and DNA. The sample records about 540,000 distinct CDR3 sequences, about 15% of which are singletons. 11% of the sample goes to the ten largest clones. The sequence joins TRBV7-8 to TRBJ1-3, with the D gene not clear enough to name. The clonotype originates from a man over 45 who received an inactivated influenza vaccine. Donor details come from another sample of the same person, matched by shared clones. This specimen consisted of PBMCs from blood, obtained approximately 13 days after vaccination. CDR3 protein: CASSQTWANSGNTIYF. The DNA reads TGTGCCAGCAGCCAGACATGGGCCAACTCTGGAAACACCATATATTTT.